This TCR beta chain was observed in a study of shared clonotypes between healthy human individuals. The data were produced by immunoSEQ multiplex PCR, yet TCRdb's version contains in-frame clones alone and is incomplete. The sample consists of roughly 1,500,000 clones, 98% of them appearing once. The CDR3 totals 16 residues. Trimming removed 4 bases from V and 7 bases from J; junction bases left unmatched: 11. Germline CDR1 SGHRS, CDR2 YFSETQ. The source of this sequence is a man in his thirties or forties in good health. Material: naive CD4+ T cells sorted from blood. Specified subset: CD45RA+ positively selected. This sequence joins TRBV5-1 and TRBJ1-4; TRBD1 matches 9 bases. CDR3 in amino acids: CASSDGTGPKGEKLFF. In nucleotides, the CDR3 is TGCGCCAGCAGCGACGGGACAGGGCCCAAGGGTGAAAAACTGTTTTTT. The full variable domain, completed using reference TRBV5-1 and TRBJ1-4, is KAGVTQTPRYLIKTRGQQVTLSCSPISGHRSVSWYQQTPGQGLQFLFEYFSETQRNKGNFPGRFSGRQFSNSRSEMNVSTLELGDSALYLCASSDGTGPKGEKLFFGSGTQLSVL.